The T cell receptor (beta chain) described here comes from a study of response to subunit inactivated influenza vaccine. Study findings and constraints: Few additional T cells are recruited per seasonal influenza vaccination, authors suggested.

TCRdb independently ran MiXCR on the RT-PCR reads; one entry per CDR3 protein. The top ten hold roughly a tenth of the sample, which has about 570,000 distinct CDR3 sequences, approximately 12% seen once. As regards this clonotype: Its antigen is still unknown.

CDR3 length: 16 amino acids. With 2 bases removed from V and 3 bases from J, the gap between germline ends came to 17 bases. CDR1 and CDR2 (germline): KGHSH, LQKENI. The sample in question was PBMCs from blood, obtained on the day of vaccination. This receptor was taken from a man aged 50-60 years who received an inactivated influenza vaccine. The rearrangement uses TRBV18 and TRBJ2-7, with unresolved D. The CDR3 reads CASSPGVTVRSYEQYF. CDR3 DNA sequence: TGTGCCAGCTCACCAGGAGTCACGGTCAGGAGCTACGAGCAGTACTTC. Using reference TRBV18 and TRBJ2-7 for the parts outside the CDR3, the full variable domain is NAGVMQNPRHLVRRRGQEARLRCSPMKGHSHVYWYRQLPEEGLKFMVYLQKENIIDESGMPKERFSAEFPKEGPSILRIQQVVRGDSAAYFCASSPGVTVRSYEQYFGPGTRLTVT.